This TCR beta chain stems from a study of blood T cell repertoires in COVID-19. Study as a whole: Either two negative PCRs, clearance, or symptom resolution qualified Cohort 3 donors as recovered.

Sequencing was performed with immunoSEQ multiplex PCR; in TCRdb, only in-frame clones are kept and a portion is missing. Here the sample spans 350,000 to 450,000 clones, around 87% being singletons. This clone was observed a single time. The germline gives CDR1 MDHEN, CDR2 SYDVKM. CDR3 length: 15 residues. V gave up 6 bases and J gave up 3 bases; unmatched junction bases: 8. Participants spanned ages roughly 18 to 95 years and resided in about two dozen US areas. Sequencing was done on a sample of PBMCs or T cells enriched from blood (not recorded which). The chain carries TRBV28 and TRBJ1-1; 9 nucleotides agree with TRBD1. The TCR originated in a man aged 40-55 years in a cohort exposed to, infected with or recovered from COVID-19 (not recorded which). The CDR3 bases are TGTGCCAGCAGCCAAACAGGGGGCGAGGACACTGAAGCTTTCTTT. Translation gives CASSQTGGEDTEAFF.